The present T cell receptor (beta chain) was sequenced within a study of control samples from healthy donors and cancer patients. This clone has only one observation. TCRdb's copy holds only in-frame clones and misses some; the assay was immunoSEQ multiplex PCR. The table has under 200,000 clones, 94% seen once; the top ten hold 7.5% to 8.5%. This CDR3 region has 18 residues. Germline CDR1 is SNHLY and CDR2 is FYNNEI. V shed 4 bases and J shed 1 base, with 21 bases lying between them. Sequenced sample: blood. This TCR derives from a woman in her forties in good health. The chain couples TRBV2 to TRBJ2-3; tentative D call: TRBD1 (6 bases). The CDR3 DNA reads TGTGCCAGCAGTGGATTAAACAGGGCTTTGTTGGGCACAGATACGCAGTATTTT. Protein: CASSGLNRALLGTDTQYF.